The clone carrying this T cell receptor beta chain was counted between two and nine times. The antigen remains unidentified. The data originate from a study of cytomegalovirus exposure and HLA in healthy donors. About the study: Early released data had tens of millions of unique TCRs, all coming from HLA-typed donors. Study-level results: The authors excluded some V segments, including TRBV6-2 and TRBV6-3, as indistinguishable. Information on immune exposure was restricted to one variable (CMV serostatus).

A multiplex PCR was run with 60 Vbeta primers and 13 Jbeta primers. Authors' methods: Later analysis identified 65 million to 80 million unique TCR beta chains, approximately 10 million shared. The method was immunoSEQ multiplex PCR; TCRdb's version includes in-frame clones alone and lacks a portion of them. Clone size and the V and J calls come from that table; the DNA yielded D and trimming. The sample has roughly 180,000 clones; roughly 85% are singletons. The germline CDR1 and CDR2 sequences are SEHNR and FQNEAQ (reference sequence). V lost 4 bases and J lost 5; bases outside the gene matches: 10. The CDR3 consists of 15 residues.

The J gene is TRBJ1-2, the V gene TRBV7-9, with 7 bases matching TRBD1. The receptor was derived from a boy younger than 10 in good health and CMV-seronegative. Sample: PBMCs. This CDR3 reads CASSSTTGYRYGYTF. Here the CDR3 DNA reads TGTGCCAGCAGCTCAACGACAGGGTATCGGTATGGCTACACCTTC.